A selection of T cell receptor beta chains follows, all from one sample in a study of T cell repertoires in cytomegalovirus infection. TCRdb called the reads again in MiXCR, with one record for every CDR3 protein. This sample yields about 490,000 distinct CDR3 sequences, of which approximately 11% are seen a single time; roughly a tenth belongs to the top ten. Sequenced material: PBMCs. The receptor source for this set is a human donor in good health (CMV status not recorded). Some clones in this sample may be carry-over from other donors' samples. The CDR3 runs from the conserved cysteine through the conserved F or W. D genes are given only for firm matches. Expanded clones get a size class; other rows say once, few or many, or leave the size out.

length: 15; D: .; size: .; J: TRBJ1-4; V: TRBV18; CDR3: CASSPPGEGNEKLFF; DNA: TGTGCCAGCTCACCACCGGGTGAAGGGAATGAAAAACTGTTTTTT
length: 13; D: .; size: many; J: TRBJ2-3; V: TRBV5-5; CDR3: CASTRPGANTQYF; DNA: TGTGCCAGCACCCGCCCGGGGGCGAATACGCAGTATTTT
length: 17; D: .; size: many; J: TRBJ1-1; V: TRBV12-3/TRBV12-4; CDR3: CASSLSGTPLTNTEAFF; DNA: TGTGCCAGCAGTTTATCCGGGACCCCCCTGACTAACACTGAAGCTTTCTTT
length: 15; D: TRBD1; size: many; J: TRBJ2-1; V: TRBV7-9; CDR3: CASSFTGTVIDEQFF; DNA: TGTGCCAGCAGCTTTACCGGGACAGTCATTGATGAGCAGTTCTTC
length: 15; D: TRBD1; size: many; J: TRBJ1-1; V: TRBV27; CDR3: CASSKQPQGATEAFF; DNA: TGTGCCAGCAGCAAGCAGCCTCAGGGGGCCACTGAAGCTTTCTTT
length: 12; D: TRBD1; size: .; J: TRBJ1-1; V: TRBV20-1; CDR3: CSAPGGLTEAFF; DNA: TGCAGTGCGCCAGGGGGCCTCACTGAAGCTTTCTTT
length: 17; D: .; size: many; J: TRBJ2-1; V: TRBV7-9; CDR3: CASSSGRWRRPPEEQFF; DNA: TGTGCCAGCAGCTCTGGCCGGTGGCGTCGACCCCCTGAAGAGCAGTTCTTC
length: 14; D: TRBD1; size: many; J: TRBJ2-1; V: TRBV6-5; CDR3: CASSSGTGGNEQFF; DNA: TGTGCCAGCAGCTCCGGGACAGGGGGCAATGAGCAGTTCTTC
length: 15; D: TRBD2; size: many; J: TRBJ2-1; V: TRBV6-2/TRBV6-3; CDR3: CASIRAGGRDNEQFF; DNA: TGTGCCAGCATTCGAGCGGGGGGCCGAGACAATGAGCAGTTCTTC
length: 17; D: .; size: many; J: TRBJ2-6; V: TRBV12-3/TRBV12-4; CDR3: CASTRHGLLSGANVLTF; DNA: TGTGCCAGCACTAGACACGGACTCCTTTCTGGGGCCAACGTCCTGACTTTC
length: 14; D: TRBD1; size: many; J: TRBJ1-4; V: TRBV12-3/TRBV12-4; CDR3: CASSTGTGFEKLFF; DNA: TGTGCCAGCAGCACCGGGACAGGGTTTGAAAAACTGTTTTTT
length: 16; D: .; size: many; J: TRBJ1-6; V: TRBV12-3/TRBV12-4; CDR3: CASTLGGAGYNSPLHF; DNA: TGTGCCAGCACCCTTGGGGGGGCCGGCTATAATTCACCCCTCCACTTT
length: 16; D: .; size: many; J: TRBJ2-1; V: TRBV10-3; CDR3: CAISDGDRSSYNEQFF; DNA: TGTGCCATCAGTGACGGGGATAGGAGCTCCTACAATGAGCAGTTCTTC
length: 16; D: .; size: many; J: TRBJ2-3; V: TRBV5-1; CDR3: CASSFTTLWLTDTQYF; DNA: TGCGCCAGCAGCTTTACGACCCTCTGGCTAACAGATACGCAGTATTTT
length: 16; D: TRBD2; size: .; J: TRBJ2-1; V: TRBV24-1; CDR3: CATSDTSGDSYNEQFF; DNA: TGTGCCACCAGTGATACTAGCGGAGATTCCTACAATGAGCAGTTCTTC
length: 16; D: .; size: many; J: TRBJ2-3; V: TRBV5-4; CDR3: CASSLPGGESTDTQYF; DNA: TGTGCCAGCAGCTTACCCGGGGGCGAGAGCACAGATACGCAGTATTTT
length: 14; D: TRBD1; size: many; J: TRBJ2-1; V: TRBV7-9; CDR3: CASLRDSAYNEQFF; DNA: TGTGCCAGCCTCCGGGACAGCGCCTACAATGAGCAGTTCTTC
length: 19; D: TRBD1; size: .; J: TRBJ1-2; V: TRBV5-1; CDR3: CASRTTAGTGLWRHYGYTF; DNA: TGCGCCAGCAGAACCACAGCCGGGACAGGGTTATGGCGACACTATGGCTACACCTTC
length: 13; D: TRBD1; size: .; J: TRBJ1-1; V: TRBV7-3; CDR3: CASSLATGGRAFF; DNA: TGTGCCAGCAGCTTAGCGACAGGGGGCAGAGCTTTCTTT
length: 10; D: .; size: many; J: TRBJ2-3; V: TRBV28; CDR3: CASGRDTQYF; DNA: TGTGCCAGCGGTCGAGATACGCAGTATTTT
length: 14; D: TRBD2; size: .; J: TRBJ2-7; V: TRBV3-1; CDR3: CASSLQLAGREQYF; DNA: TGTGCCAGCAGCCTCCAGCTAGCGGGAAGGGAGCAGTACTTC
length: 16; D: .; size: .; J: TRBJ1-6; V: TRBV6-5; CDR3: CASSYFMGDGGSPLHF; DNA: TGTGCCAGCAGTTACTTCATGGGGGATGGTGGGTCACCCCTCCACTTT
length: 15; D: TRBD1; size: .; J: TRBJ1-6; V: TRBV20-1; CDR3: CSARPGTGFDSPLHF; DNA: TGCAGTGCTAGACCGGGGACAGGGTTTGATTCACCCCTCCACTTT
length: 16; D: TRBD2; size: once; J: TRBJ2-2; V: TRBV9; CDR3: CASSPRLAGDHRELFF; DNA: TGTGCCAGCAGCCCGCGACTAGCGGGAGACCACCGGGAGCTGTTTTTT
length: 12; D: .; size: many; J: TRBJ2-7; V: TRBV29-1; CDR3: CSAGDGPYEQYF; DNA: TGCAGCGCCGGAGACGGGCCCTACGAGCAGTACTTC
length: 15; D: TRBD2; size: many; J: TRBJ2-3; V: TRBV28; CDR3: CASSLSSGRSDTQYF; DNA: TGTGCCAGCAGTTTGTCTAGCGGGAGGTCGGATACGCAGTATTTT
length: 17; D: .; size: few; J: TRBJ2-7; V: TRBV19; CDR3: CASSPGSWTGPLYEQYF; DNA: TGTGCCAGTAGCCCCGGCTCCTGGACGGGACCCCTCTACGAGCAGTACTTC
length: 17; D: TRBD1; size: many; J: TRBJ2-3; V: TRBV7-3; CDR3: CASSLRVIGQGMDTQYF; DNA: TGTGCCAGCAGCTTAAGGGTCATAGGACAGGGAATGGATACGCAGTATTTT
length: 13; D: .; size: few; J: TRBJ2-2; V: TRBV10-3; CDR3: CAISEVPEGELFF; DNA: TGTGCCATCAGTGAAGTCCCTGAGGGGGAGCTGTTTTTT
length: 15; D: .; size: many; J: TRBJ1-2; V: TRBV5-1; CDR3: CASSSMTQLSGGYTF; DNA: TGCGCCAGCAGCTCAATGACGCAGCTCTCCGGGGGCTACACCTTC
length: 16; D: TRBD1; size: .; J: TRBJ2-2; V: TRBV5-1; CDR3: CASSLGTGGNTGELFF; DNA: TGCGCCAGCAGCTTGGGAACAGGGGGCAACACCGGGGAGCTGTTTTTT
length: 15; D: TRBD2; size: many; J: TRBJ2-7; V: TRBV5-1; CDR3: CASSLVTSGRAEQYF; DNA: TGCGCCAGCAGCTTAGTGACTAGCGGGAGGGCCGAGCAGTACTTC
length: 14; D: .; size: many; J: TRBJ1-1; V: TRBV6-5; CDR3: CASLRGRENTEAFF; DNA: TGTGCCAGCTTAAGGGGCAGGGAGAACACTGAAGCTTTCTTT
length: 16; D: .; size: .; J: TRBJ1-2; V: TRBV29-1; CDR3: CSVEDRPGRRNYGYTF; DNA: TGCAGCGTTGAAGATCGTCCGGGACGGCGTAACTATGGCTACACCTTC
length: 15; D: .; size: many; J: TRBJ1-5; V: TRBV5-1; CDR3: CASSLGGDGNQPQHF; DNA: TGCGCCAGCAGCTTGGGAGGGGATGGCAATCAGCCCCAGCATTTT
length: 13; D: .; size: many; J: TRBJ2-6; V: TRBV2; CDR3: CASSEQRANVLTF; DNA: TGTGCCAGCAGTGAACAGAGGGCCAACGTCCTGACTTTC
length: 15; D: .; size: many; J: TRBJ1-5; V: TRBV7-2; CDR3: CASSLVNWGNQPQHF; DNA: TGTGCCAGCAGCTTAGTAAACTGGGGCAATCAGCCCCAGCATTTT
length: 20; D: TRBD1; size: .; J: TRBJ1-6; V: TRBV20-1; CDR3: CSARAVRGQVMSSYNSPLHF; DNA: TGCAGTGCTAGAGCTGTTAGGGGACAGGTCATGAGCTCCTATAATTCACCCCTCCACTTT
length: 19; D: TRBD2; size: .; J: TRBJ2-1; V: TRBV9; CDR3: CASSVGGTSGGPRSDEQFF; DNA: TGTGCCAGCAGCGTAGGAGGGACTAGCGGGGGCCCTCGGAGCGATGAGCAGTTCTTC
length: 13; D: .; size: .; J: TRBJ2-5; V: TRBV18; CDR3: CASSPRLSETQYF; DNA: TGTGCCAGCTCACCAAGGCTTTCGGAGACCCAGTACTTC
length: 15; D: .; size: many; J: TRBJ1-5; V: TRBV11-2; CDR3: CASSLAGNSNQPQHF; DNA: TGTGCCAGCAGCTTAGCAGGGAATAGCAATCAGCCCCAGCATTTT
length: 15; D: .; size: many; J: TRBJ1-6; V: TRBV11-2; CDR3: CASSLDPGGTSPLHF; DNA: TGTGCCAGCAGCTTAGACCCCGGGGGGACTTCACCCCTCCACTTT
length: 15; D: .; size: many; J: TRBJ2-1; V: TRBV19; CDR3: CASKIDHLLNNEQFF; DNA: TGTGCCAGTAAGATTGACCACTTACTTAACAATGAGCAGTTCTTC
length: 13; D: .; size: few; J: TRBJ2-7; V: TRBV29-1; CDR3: CSVEGPLSYEQYF; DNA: TGCAGCGTTGAGGGGCCGCTCTCCTACGAGCAGTACTTC
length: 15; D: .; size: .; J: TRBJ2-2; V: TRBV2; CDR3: CASTASPPGDGELFF; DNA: TGTGCCAGCACAGCATCGCCCCCCGGCGACGGGGAGCTGTTTTTT